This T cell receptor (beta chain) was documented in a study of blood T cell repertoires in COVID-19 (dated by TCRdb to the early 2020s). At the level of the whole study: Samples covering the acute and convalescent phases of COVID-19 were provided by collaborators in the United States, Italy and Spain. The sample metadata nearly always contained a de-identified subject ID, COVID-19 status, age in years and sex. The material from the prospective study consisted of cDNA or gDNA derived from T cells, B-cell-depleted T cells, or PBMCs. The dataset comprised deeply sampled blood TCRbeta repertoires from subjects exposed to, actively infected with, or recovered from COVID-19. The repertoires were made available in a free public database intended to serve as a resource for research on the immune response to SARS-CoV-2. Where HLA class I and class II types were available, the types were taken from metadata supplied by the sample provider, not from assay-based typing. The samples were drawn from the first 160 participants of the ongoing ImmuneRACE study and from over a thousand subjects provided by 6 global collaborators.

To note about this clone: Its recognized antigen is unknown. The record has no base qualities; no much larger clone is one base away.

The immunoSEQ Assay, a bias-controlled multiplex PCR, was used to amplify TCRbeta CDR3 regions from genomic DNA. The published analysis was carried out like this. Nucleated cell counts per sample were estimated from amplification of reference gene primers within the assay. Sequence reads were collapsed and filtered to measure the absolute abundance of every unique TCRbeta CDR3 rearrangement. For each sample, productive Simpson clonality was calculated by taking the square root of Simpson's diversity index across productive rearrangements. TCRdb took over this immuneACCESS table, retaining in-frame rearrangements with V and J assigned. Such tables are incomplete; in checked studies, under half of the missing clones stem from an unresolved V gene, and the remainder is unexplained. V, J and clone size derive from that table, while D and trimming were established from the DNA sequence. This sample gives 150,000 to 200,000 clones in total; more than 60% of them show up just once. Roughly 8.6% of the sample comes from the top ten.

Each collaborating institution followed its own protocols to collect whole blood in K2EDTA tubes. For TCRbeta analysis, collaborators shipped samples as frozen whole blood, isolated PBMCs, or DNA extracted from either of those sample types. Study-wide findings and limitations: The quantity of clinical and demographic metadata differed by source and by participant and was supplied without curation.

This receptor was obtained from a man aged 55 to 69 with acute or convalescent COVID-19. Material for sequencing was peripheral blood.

The sequence in DNA is TGTGCCAGCAGCTTGGCTACGGGAGATACGCAGTATTTT. Its amino acids are CASSLATGDTQYF. Recombination joined TRBV7-3 with TRBJ2-3; the D gene cannot be named for sure. CDR1 is given as SGHTA and CDR2 as FQGTGA, both from the germline V gene. There are 13 amino acids in the CDR3, from cysteine to phenylalanine inclusive. Only the CDR3 portion is preserved as DNA: 39 bases, with reading frame beginning at the first base. Trimming at the junction amounts to 3 bases on V and 5 bases on J, and the germline ends lie 9 bases apart.